The next 18 T cell receptor beta chains were all read from a single sample in a study of tumor-infiltrating lymphocytes in localized non-small cell lung cancer (dated by TCRdb to 2020 to 2022). Preparation of the library involved the immunoSEQ multiplex PCR assay. TCRdb holds this immuneACCESS table with in-frame rearrangements only. Some clones are missing; in checked studies, unresolved V genes explain under half, and the rest has no known cause. The sample contains more than 9,500 clones, about nine tenths of them found a single time. Around 8.6% of the sample is taken by the ten largest. Specimen: lung tumor tissue. These receptors were taken from a human donor with non-small cell lung cancer.

V and J are TRBV28 and TRBJ2-7, with 14 bases lining up with TRBD2. The CDR3 extends over 13 amino acids. Germline assignment: CDR1 MDHEN and CDR2 SYDVKM. Trimming cost V 8 bases and J 6 bases; bases outside gene matches: 3. CDR3 coding DNA: TGTGCCAGCTCGACTAGCGGGAGGGGCGAGCAGTACTTC. This codes for CASSTSGRGEQYF.

This clone was found a few times. The J gene is TRBJ1-1, the V gene TRBV2; D may be TRBD1 (5 bases). V was trimmed by 3 bases and J by 1 base, leaving 9 bases between them. CDR3 length equals 14 residues. Germline CDR1 SNHLY, CDR2 FYNNEI. The CDR3 reads CASSEMGENTEAFF. The CDR3 DNA reads TGTGCCAGCAGTGAGATGGGGGAGAACACTGAAGCTTTCTTT.

J is TRBJ1-4 and V is TRBV14; D remains unclear. Trimming pared 4 bases from V and 3 bases from J, leaving 24 bases between. There are 19 residues in the CDR3. The germline V gene encodes CDR1 SGHDN and CDR2 FVKESK. The CDR3 DNA reads as TGTGCCAGCAGCCTAAAGCGGGATTCCCCAGAAAGTGCTAATGAAAAACTGTTTTTT. Translating it yields CASSLKRDSPESANEKLFF. Drawing the rest from reference TRBV14 and TRBJ1-4, the complete variable domain is EAGVTQFPSHSVIEKGQTVTLRCDPISGHDNLYWYRRVMGKEIKFLLHFVKESKQDESGMPNNRFLAERTGGTYSTLKVQPAELEDSGVYFCASSLKRDSPESANEKLFFGSGTQLSVL.

The rearrangement links TRBV28 to TRBJ1-1; D uncertain. The CDR3 has 12 amino acids. Trimming shortened V by 8 bases and J by 0 bases, and 7 bases separated the two germline ends. Germline V gene lookup returns CDR1 MDHEN and CDR2 SYDVKM. The CDR3, as DNA: TGTGCCAGCCGTCGGTTGAACACTGAAGCTTTCTTT. This codes for CASRRLNTEAFF.

This chain links TRBV28 with TRBJ1-2, with 10 nucleotides matching TRBD1. The V gene's germline CDR1 is MDHEN and CDR2 SYDVKM. The CDR3 contains 14 residues. V gave up 5 bases and J gave up 8 bases; unmatched junction bases: 8. CDR3 nucleotides: TGTGCCAGCAGTCCCGGGACAGGGGAGTACGGCTACACCTTC. Its protein is CASSPGTGEYGYTF.

The chain combines TRBV6-4 with TRBJ2-2, with D perhaps TRBD1 (5 bases). The germline V and J ends were trimmed by 4 bases and 4 bases, with 13 bases remaining between them. Per the germline V gene, CDR1 is MRHNA and CDR2 is SNTAGT. The CDR3 is 15 amino acids. CDR3 sequence reads: CASSGQGDGTGELFF. The CDR3 nucleotides read TGTGCCAGCAGTGGGCAGGGCGACGGCACCGGGGAGCTGTTTTTT.

The CDR3 here is CASSEQGFPNIQYF. CDR3 nucleotides: TGTGCCAGCAGTGAACAGGGTTTCCCGAACATTCAGTACTTC. V and J are TRBV28 and TRBJ2-4, with D tentatively TRBD1 (6 bases). This CDR3 has 14 residues. CDR1 is MDHEN, CDR2 SYDVKM, per germline. V lost 5 bases to trimming and J lost 7 bases, with 15 bases between them. The variable domain in full, with the rest retrieved from reference TRBV28 and TRBJ2-4, is DVKVTQSSRYLVKRTGEKVFLECVQDMDHENMFWYRQDPGLGLRLIYFSYDVKMKEKGDIPEGYSVSREKKERFSLILESASTNQTSMYLCASSEQGFPNIQYFGAGTRLSVL.

This chain joins TRBV5-8 and TRBJ2-3; 7 nucleotides line up with TRBD1. Germline CDR1 is SGHTS and CDR2 is YDEGEE. J was trimmed by 4 bases and V by 2 bases; bases with no gene match: 4. This CDR3 is 14 amino acids long. CDR3 nucleotide sequence: TGTGCCAGCAGCTTCGCAGGGGGAGCAGATACGCAGTATTTT. It encodes CASSFAGGADTQYF. Looking up the rest from reference TRBV5-8 and TRBJ2-3 gives the full variable domain: EAGVTQSPTHLIKTRGQQATLRCSPISGHTSVYWYQQALGLGLQFLLWYDEGEERNRGNFPPRFSGRQFPNYSSELNVNALELEDSALYLCASSFAGGADTQYFGPGTRLTVL.

This chain joins TRBV7-8 and TRBJ2-1; 8 nucleotides agree with TRBD2. The CDR3 runs to 17 residues. V was clipped by 1 base and J by 6 bases; unmatched bases: 11. Per the germline V gene, CDR1 is SGHVS and CDR2 is FQNEAQ. For the CDR3, the DNA is TGTGCCAGCAGCTTAGTCCAGTTGGCGGGAGGTAGCAATGAGCAGTTCTTC. This codes for CASSLVQLAGGSNEQFF.

This chain joins TRBV6-5 and TRBJ1-5; D gene uncertain. The germline gives CDR1 MNHEY, CDR2 SVGAGI. There are 13 residues in the CDR3. Trimming took 0 bases from V and 5 from J, leaving 5 bases between them. The CDR3 bases are TGTGCCAGCAGTTACTCACCTTATCAGCCCCAGCATTTT. Translated: CASSYSPYQPQHF.

The chain joins TRBV30 to TRBJ2-3, with D possibly TRBD2 on 7 matching bases. The CDR3 covers 12 residues. V was clipped by 0 bases and J by 9 bases, with 10 bases between them. The germline CDR1 and CDR2 sequences are GTSNPN and SVGIG (reference sequence). The CDR3 region is CAWSVQGGTQYF. The CDR3 DNA reads as TGTGCCTGGAGTGTACAGGGAGGGACGCAGTATTTT.

The V gene is TRBV30, the J gene TRBJ1-5, with D tentatively TRBD1 (5 bases). CDR1 GTSNPN and CDR2 SVGIG come from the germline V gene (reference sequence). The CDR3 has 14 amino acids. V lost 1 base and J lost 7, with 14 bases in between. CDR3 DNA sequence: TGTGCCTGGAGTGGGGAGGGGACGCGGCAGCCCCAGCATTTT. Its protein product is CAWSGEGTRQPQHF.

This chain links TRBV2 with TRBJ2-7; perhaps TRBD2 as D (7 bases). Germline-derived CDR1 and CDR2 are SNHLY and FYNNEI. Deletions cut 8 bases from V and 4 bases from J, with 18 bases between. The CDR3 spans 14 residues. This CDR3 reads CASRGGRLAYEQYF. The CDR3 DNA follows: TGTGCCAGCCGAGGGGGGAGACTAGCTTACGAGCAGTACTTC.

This sequence joins TRBV15 and TRBJ2-1, with TRBD2 identical over 8 bases. Germline loops: CDR1 LNHNV, CDR2 YYDKDF (reference sequence). CDR3 length: 14 amino acids. The J segment lost 8 bases and the V segment lost 3 bases, leaving 6 bases of the junction unmatched. CDR3 sequence: CATSRAGGRDEQFF. CDR3 coding DNA: TGTGCCACCAGCAGGGCGGGAGGTAGAGATGAGCAGTTCTTC.

The chain joins TRBV11-3 to TRBJ2-4; D remains ambiguous. The CDR3 is 13 residues long. Trimming removed 5 bases from V and 13 bases from J, with 18 bases in between. Germline-derived CDR1 and CDR2 are SGHNT and YENEEA. CDR3 sequence reads: CASSNPPQPVQYF. In DNA form, the CDR3 reads TGTGCCAGCAGCAACCCCCCACAGCCAGTCCAGTACTTC.

In this sample, this clone turned up once. The gene calls are TRBV10-1 and TRBJ2-1; D possibly matches TRBD1 or TRBD2 (6 bases each). The CDR3 is 15 residues long. Germline V lookup: CDR1 WNHNN, CDR2 SYGVQD (reference sequence). The V gene lost 4 bases and the J gene lost 6 bases, with 16 bases spanning the gap. Written as DNA, the CDR3 is TGCGCCAGCAGTGGTCCGGGGGCGAAGGGCAATGAGCAGTTCTTC. Translation gives CASSGPGAKGNEQFF.

The V call is TRBV7-3, the J call TRBJ1-1, with D hard to call. The CDR3 is made up of 14 amino acids. From germline, CDR1 is SGHTA and CDR2 FQGTGA. The V and J ends lost 2 bases and 1 base respectively, with 8 bases between them. Here the CDR3 DNA reads TGTGCCAGCAGCTTAGGGCCAGGGAACACTGAAGCTTTCTTT. Protein sequence: CASSLGPGNTEAFF.

This clone was counted between two and nine times. The chain employs TRBV6-5 and TRBJ1-2, with a possible D match to TRBD1 (5 bases). This CDR3 region has 13 residues. Germline V gene sequence: CDR1 MNHEY, CDR2 SVGAGI. The V end was cut by 2 bases, the J end by 8 bases, with 12 bases between. For the CDR3, the DNA is TGTGCCAGCAGTTACCTCCAGGGCAGCGGCTACACCTTC. Encoded protein: CASSYLQGSGYTF.